Listed below are T cell receptor beta chains from one sample, sequenced in a study of blood T cell repertoires in COVID-19. Libraries were prepared by immunoSEQ multiplex PCR; TCRdb keeps only in-frame clonotypes and omits some of them. This sample has 81,000 or so clones, with roughly 82% found just once. The source material was peripheral blood. The receptors originated from a man aged 50 to 60 with active COVID-19. The CDR3 runs from the conserved cysteine through the conserved F or W. A D gene is named only where the DNA matches it firmly. Rows may omit the clone size; those that give it use once, few, many or a size class.

NA	TRBV19	TRBJ1-5	NA	TGTGCCAGTAGTACCAATCCAATAGGCAATCAGCCCCAGCATTTT	CASSTNPIGNQPQHF
NA	TRBV27	TRBJ1-6	few	TGTGCCAGCAGTTTAAGGGGCAGGGGTGTATTTTCACCCCTCCACTTT	CASSLRGRGVFSPLHF
NA	TRBV6-1	TRBJ2-2	NA	TGTGCCAGCAGTGAAGTAAGGCGCGGAGGGACCGGGGAGCTGTTTTTT	CASSEVRRGGTGELFF
TRBD1	TRBV15	TRBJ2-7	NA	TGTGCCACCAGCAGACCCGGGACAGGGCACTACGAGCAGTACTTC	CATSRPGTGHYEQYF
NA	TRBV20-1	TRBJ1-4	NA	TGCAGTGCTAGTACGGCGGTTGAAAAACTGTTTTTT	CSASTAVEKLFF
TRBD2	TRBV7-9	TRBJ2-5	NA	TGTGCCAGCAGCTTCGGGACTAGCGGACTACAAGAGACCCAGTACTTC	CASSFGTSGLQETQYF
NA	TRBV4-3	TRBJ2-5	NA	TGCGCCAGCAGCCACCAATGGGAGCCTCAAGAGACCCAGTACTTC	CASSHQWEPQETQYF
TRBD2	TRBV7-6	TRBJ2-2	NA	TGTGCCAGCAGCTTATCCCCAGCGGGGGGTACCACCGGGGAGCTGTTTTTT	CASSLSPAGGTTGELFF
NA	TRBV9	TRBJ2-3	once	TGTGCCAGCAGCGTAGCCATGAGCACAGATACGCAGTATTTT	CASSVAMSTDTQYF
TRBD2	TRBV7-9	TRBJ2-7	few	TGTGCCAGCAGCACATCACTAGCGTACGAGCAGTACTTC	CASSTSLAYEQYF
TRBD2	TRBV20-1	TRBJ2-7	NA	TGCAGTGCTAGTCCCTTTAGCGGGAGCCCTTTCTACGAGCAGTACTTC	CSASPFSGSPFYEQYF
TRBD1	TRBV6-5	TRBJ2-7	NA	TGTGCCAGCAAGCAGGGGGCATCCTACGAGCAGTACTTC	CASKQGASYEQYF
NA	TRBV7-3	TRBJ1-6	NA	TGTGCCAGCAGCGCATTCCCGGGACAAGAATCACCCCTCCACTTT	CASSAFPGQESPLHF
TRBD1	TRBV7-8	TRBJ1-2	NA	TGTGCCAGCAGCCCCCAGACAGGGCGGGACTATGGCTACACCTTC	CASSPQTGRDYGYTF
NA	TRBV6-5	TRBJ1-1	once	TGTGCCAGCAGACCCGGGTGGGTCGGCCCTGAAGCTTTCTTT	CASRPGWVGPEAFF
TRBD1	TRBV2	TRBJ1-4	NA	TGTGCCAGCGGCGGACAGGGTGCAACTAATGAAAAACTGTTTTTT	CASGGQGATNEKLFF
TRBD1	TRBV5-4	TRBJ1-1	NA	TGTGCCAGCAGCTCCCCGGGACAGGGGAGAAACGGCGCTTTCTTT	CASSSPGQGRNGAFF
NA	TRBV9	TRBJ2-1	NA	TGTGCCAGCAGCGTAGAAGGAAGGGCGGGTTCCTACAATGAGCAGTTCTTC	CASSVEGRAGSYNEQFF
TRBD2	TRBV4-3	TRBJ2-2	NA	TGCGCCAGCAGCCAAGGACTAGCGGGCGTAGCGAACACCGGGGAGCTGTTTTTT	CASSQGLAGVANTGELFF
TRBD1	TRBV3-1/TRBV3-2	TRBJ2-7	NA	TGTGCCAGCAGCCACCGGACAGGGTGGGTCGAGCAGTACTTC	CASSHRTGWVEQYF
NA	TRBV7-2	TRBJ1-5	NA	TGTGCCAGCCGTCTCGGGGGGCAGGGGCAGCCCCAGCATTTT	CASRLGGQGQPQHF
NA	TRBV28	TRBJ1-2	once	TGTGCCAGCAGTTCCCCCCCCGCTTTCTGGGCTGGCTACACCTTC	CASSSPPAFWAGYTF
TRBD1	TRBV6-2/TRBV6-3	TRBJ2-7	NA	TGTGCCAGCAGCCGACAGGGGATGTTGGGCGAGCAGTACTTC	CASSRQGMLGEQYF
NA	TRBV27	TRBJ2-5	NA	TGTGCCAGCAGTTTGGGGCAGGGTGGACAAGAGACCCAGTACTTC	CASSLGQGGQETQYF
NA	TRBV18	TRBJ1-1	NA	TGTGCCAGCTCACCACAGACAGCGACCAACACTGAAGCTTTCTTT	CASSPQTATNTEAFF
NA	TRBV27	TRBJ2-3	NA	TGTGCCAGCAGTTCCTTACTAGTCCGGGGATCAGATACGCAGTATTTT	CASSSLLVRGSDTQYF
TRBD1	TRBV7-2	TRBJ2-7	once	TGTGCCAGCAGCTTAGATCAGGGGGCTGGCGAGCAGTACTTC	CASSLDQGAGEQYF
TRBD2	TRBV19	TRBJ2-7	NA	TGTGCCAGTAGTAAAGGACTAGCGGGACTTAACTACGAGCAGTACTTC	CASSKGLAGLNYEQYF
TRBD1	TRBV28	TRBJ1-2	NA	TGTGCCAGCAGTCAGACTGGGACAGGGGAAATCTACACCTTC	CASSQTGTGEIYTF
TRBD2	TRBV5-1	TRBJ2-3	NA	TGCGCCAGCAGCTTGGTGGTGGCTAGCGGGGGGGCAGATACGCAGTATTTT	CASSLVVASGGADTQYF
NA	TRBV9	TRBJ2-7	NA	TGTGCCAGCAGCGTAGCTTGGACAGCCTCCTACGAGCAGTACTTC	CASSVAWTASYEQYF
NA	TRBV4-1	TRBJ1-4	NA	TGCGCCAGCAGCCAACAACAGGGAAAAGAACTGTTTTTT	CASSQQQGKELFF
NA	TRBV5-1	TRBJ2-2	medium-sized	TGCGCCAGCAGCGGGGGACTTACCACCGGGGAGCTGTTTTTT	CASSGGLTTGELFF
TRBD1	TRBV18	TRBJ2-2	NA	TGTGCCAGCGACGAGGGGGCGCGCACCGGGGAGCTGTTTTTT	CASDEGARTGELFF
NA	TRBV5-5	TRBJ2-3	NA	TGTGCCAGCAGCTTCAGCGGGAGCACAGATACGCAGTATTTT	CASSFSGSTDTQYF
TRBD1	TRBV5-1	TRBJ2-7	NA	TGCGCCACCCGGACAGGGGACGAGCAGTACTTC	CATRTGDEQYF
TRBD1	TRBV19	TRBJ1-1	NA	TGTGCCAGTAGTATAAGAGCAGGGGGTGATACTGAAGCTTTCTTT	CASSIRAGGDTEAFF
TRBD1	TRBV28	TRBJ1-5	NA	TGTGCCAGCAGTTTATCCGGGACAGAAGATAGCAATCAGCCCCAGCATTTT	CASSLSGTEDSNQPQHF
NA	TRBV19	TRBJ1-1	once	TGTGCCAGTAGTATAGTGCCAGGTTTGAACACTGAAGCTTTCTTT	CASSIVPGLNTEAFF
TRBD1	TRBV2	TRBJ2-7	NA	TGTGCCGGTAGGACAGGGGGCTCCGACGAGCAGTACTTC	CAGRTGGSDEQYF
NA	TRBV5-8	TRBJ2-5	NA	TGTGCCAGCAGCTTGGTTGGGGGCGCCGAGGAGACCCAGTACTTC	CASSLVGGAEETQYF
NA	TRBV18	TRBJ2-3	NA	TGTGCCAGCTCACCAGACAGGTCCACAGATACGCAGTATTTT	CASSPDRSTDTQYF
NA	TRBV18	TRBJ2-5	NA	TGTGCCAGCTCACCGTCACTGCAAGAGACCCAGTACTTC	CASSPSLQETQYF
TRBD1	TRBV6-5	TRBJ2-2	NA	TGTGCCAGCAGTTCGGGACAGGGGCACACCGGGGAGCTGTTTTTT	CASSSGQGHTGELFF
TRBD1	TRBV7-7	TRBJ2-7	NA	TGTGCTAGCGCCTCCGGGACAGGGAGCTCCTACGAGCAGTACTTC	CASASGTGSSYEQYF
NA	TRBV7-7	TRBJ2-7	NA	TGTGCTAGCAGCTTAGTTAGGGGCCACGAGCAGTACTTC	CASSLVRGHEQYF
TRBD1	TRBV3-1/TRBV3-2	TRBJ1-1	NA	TGTGCCAGCAGCCAACGGGGCAGGGGGCGAAGCACTGAAGCTTTCTTT	CASSQRGRGRSTEAFF
NA	TRBV20-1	TRBJ1-1	few	TGCAGTGCTAGACGTGGGGGGGTAGCTTTCTTT	CSARRGGVAFF
TRBD1	TRBV5-1	TRBJ2-1	once	TGCGCCAGCAGCCTCCAGACAGGGGGCGGGTTCAATGAGCAGTTCTTC	CASSLQTGGGFNEQFF
TRBD1	TRBV7-9	TRBJ1-6	once	TGTGCCAGCAGCTCCTGGACAGGGTCCTATTTGGGATCACCCCTCCACTTT	CASSSWTGSYLGSPLHF